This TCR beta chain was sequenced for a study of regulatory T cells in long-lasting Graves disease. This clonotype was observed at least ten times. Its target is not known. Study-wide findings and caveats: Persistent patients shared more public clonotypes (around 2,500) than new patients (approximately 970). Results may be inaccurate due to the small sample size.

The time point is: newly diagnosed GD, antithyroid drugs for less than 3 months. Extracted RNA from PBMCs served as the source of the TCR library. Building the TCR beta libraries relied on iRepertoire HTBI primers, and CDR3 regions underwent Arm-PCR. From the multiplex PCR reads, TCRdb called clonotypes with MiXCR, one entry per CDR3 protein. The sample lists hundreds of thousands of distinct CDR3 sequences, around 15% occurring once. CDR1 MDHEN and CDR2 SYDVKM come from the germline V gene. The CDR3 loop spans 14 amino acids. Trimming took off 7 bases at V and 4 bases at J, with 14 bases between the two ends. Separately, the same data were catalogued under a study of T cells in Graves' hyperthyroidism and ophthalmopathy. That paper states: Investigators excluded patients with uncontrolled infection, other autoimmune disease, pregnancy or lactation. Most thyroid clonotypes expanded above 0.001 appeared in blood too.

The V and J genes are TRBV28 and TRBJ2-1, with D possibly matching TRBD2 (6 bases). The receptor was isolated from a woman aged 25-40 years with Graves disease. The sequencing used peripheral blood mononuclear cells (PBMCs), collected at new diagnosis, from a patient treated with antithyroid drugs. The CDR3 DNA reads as TGTGCCAGCACTCGGGCGGGGTCATACAATGAGCAGTTCTTC. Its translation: CASTRAGSYNEQFF.